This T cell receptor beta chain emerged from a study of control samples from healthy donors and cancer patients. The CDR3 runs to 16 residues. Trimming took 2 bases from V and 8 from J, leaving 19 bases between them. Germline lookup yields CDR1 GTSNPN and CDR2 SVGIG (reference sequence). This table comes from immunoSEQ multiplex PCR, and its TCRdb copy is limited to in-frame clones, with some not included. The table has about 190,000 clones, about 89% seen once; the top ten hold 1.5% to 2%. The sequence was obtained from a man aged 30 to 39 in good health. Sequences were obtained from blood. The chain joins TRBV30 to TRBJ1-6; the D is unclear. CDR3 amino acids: CAWSPKSDPNDSPLHF. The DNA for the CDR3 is TGTGCCTGGAGTCCGAAGTCAGATCCCAATGATTCACCCCTCCACTTT.